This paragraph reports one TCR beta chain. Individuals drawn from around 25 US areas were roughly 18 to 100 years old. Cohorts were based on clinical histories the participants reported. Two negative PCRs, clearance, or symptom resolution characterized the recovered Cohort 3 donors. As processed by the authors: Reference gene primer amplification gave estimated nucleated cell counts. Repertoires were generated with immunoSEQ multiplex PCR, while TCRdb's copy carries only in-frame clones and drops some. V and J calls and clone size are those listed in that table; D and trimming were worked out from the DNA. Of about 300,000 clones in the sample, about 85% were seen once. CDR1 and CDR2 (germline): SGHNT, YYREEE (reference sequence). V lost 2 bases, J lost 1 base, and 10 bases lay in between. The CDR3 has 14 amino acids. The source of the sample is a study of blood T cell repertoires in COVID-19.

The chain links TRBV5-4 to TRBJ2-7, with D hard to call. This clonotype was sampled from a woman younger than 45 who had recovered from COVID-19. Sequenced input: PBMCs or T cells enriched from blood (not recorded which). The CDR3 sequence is CASSFPDTSYEQYF. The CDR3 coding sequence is TGTGCCAGCAGCTTCCCTGACACGTCCTACGAGCAGTACTTC.